This T cell receptor beta chain comes out of a study of shared clonotypes between healthy human individuals. Authors' methods: Junction-only sequences without quality scores were provided by ImmunoSEQ, so filtering was different. This table comes from immunoSEQ multiplex PCR, and its TCRdb copy is limited to in-frame clones, with some not included. That table is the source of V, J and clone size, and D and trimming were worked out from the DNA. Of 1,500,000 or so clones in the sample, more than 95% were seen once. J lost 0 bases, V lost 3 bases, and 11 bases had no gene match. The CDR3 has 18 residues. Germline V gene data show CDR1 as KGHSH and CDR2 as LQKENI. Only Caucasian adults living in Nashville, Tennessee made up the donor group.

The sequenced material came from naive CD4+ T cells sorted from blood. Subset meaning: CD45RA+ positively selected. The chain uses TRBV18 and TRBJ2-4; the match to TRBD1 covers 7 bases. This TCR came from a man aged 30 to 39 in good health. The CDR3 sequence is CASSPQSTGSGAKNIQYF. The DNA for the CDR3 is TGTGCCAGCTCACCTCAATCGACAGGGTCGGGAGCCAAAAACATTCAGTACTTC.